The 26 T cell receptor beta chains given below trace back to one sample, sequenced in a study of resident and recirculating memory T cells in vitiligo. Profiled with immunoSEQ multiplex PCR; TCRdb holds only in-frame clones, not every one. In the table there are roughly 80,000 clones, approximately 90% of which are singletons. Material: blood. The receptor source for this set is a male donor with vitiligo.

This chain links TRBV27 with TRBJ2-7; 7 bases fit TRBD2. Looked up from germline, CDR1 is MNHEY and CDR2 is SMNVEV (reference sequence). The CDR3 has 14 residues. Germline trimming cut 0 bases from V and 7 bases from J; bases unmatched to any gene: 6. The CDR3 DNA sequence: TGTGCCAGCAGTTTATCCCGGGGGGTGAGGGAGCAGTACTTC. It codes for CASSLSRGVREQYF.

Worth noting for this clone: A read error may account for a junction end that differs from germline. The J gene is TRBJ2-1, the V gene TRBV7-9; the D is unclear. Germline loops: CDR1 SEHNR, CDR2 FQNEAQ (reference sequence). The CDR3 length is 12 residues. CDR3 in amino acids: CASSLVVALLIF. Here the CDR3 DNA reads TGTGCCAGCAGCTTAGTTGTAGCCTTATTGATCTTC.

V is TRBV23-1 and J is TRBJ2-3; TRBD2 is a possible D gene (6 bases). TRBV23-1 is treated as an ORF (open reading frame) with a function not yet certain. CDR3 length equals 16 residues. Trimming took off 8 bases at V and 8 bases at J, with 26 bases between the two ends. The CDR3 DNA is TGCGCCAGCGTCTATAAGGGCGGGACCATACTGGGTACGCAGTATTTT. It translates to CASVYKGGTILGTQYF.

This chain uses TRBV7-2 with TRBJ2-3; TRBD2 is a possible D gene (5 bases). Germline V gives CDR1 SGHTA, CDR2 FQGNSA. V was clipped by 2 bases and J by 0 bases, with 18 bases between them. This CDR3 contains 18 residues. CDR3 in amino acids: CASSLRGGRFTSTDTQYF. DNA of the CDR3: TGTGCCAGCAGCTTAAGAGGAGGACGATTCACTAGCACAGATACGCAGTATTTT. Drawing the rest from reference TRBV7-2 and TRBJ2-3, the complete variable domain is GAGVSQSPSNKVTEKGKDVELRCDPISGHTALYWYRQSLGQGLEFLIYFQGNSAPDKSGLPSDRFSAERTGGSVSTLTIQRTQQEDSAVYLCASSLRGGRFTSTDTQYFGPGTRLTVL.

CDR3 DNA sequence: TGTGCCAGCAGCCAAGAGATTCGGGGTAGCGGTCGGGGGAGTTACGAGCAGTACTTC. As protein: CASSQEIRGSGRGSYEQYF. V is TRBV4-2 and J is TRBJ2-7, with D maybe TRBD2 (6 bases). Germline V gene sequence: CDR1 LGHNA, CDR2 YNFKEQ. V was pared by 0 bases and J by 4 bases, with 25 bases between. CDR3 length: 19 amino acids.

The CDR3 protein is CATEDTNTEAFF. Here the CDR3 DNA reads TGTGCCACCGAAGACACGAACACTGAAGCTTTCTTT. The chain carries TRBV28 and TRBJ1-1; D unresolved. Germline lookup yields CDR1 MDHEN and CDR2 SYDVKM. V lost 10 bases to trimming and J lost 1 base, with 10 bases between them. The CDR3 totals 12 residues.

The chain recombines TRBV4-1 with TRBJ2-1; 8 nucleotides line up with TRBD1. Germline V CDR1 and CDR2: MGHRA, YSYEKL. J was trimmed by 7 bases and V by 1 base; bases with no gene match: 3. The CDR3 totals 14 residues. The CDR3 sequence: CASSQGTGWNEQFF. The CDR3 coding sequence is TGCGCCAGCAGCCAAGGGACAGGGTGGAATGAGCAGTTCTTC.

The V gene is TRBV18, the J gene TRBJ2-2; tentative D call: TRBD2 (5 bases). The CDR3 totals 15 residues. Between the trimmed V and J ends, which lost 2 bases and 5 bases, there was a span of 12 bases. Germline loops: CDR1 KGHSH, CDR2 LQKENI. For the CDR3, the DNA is TGTGCCAGCTCACCAGTGCAGGAGGTAACCGGGGAGCTGTTTTTT. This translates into CASSPVQEVTGELFF.

CDR3 sequence (DNA): TGTGCCAGCTCACCAACATTCAGGGGGGTGGCATCCTACGAGCAGTACTTC. It encodes CASSPTFRGVASYEQYF. V and J are TRBV18 and TRBJ2-7; D may be TRBD1 (7 bases). The CDR3 totals 17 residues. Looked up from germline, CDR1 is KGHSH and CDR2 is LQKENI. Trimming shortened V by 2 bases and J by 1 base, and 18 bases separated the two germline ends.

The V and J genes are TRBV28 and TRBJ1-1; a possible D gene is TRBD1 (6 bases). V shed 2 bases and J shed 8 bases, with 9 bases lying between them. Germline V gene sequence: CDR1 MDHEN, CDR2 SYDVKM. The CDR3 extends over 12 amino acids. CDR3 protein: CASSLDRREAFF. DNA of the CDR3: TGTGCCAGCAGTTTAGACAGGCGGGAAGCTTTCTTT.

The CDR3 DNA sequence: TGTGCCAGCAGTTTTACCGCGGGACAGGACTACGAGCAGTACTTC. Amino acid sequence: CASSFTAGQDYEQYF. V and J are TRBV28 and TRBJ2-7, with 8 bases lining up with TRBD1. The length of the CDR3 is 15 residues. CDR1 MDHEN and CDR2 SYDVKM come from the germline V gene. V was pared by 3 bases and J by 3 bases, with 7 bases of the junction left unmatched.

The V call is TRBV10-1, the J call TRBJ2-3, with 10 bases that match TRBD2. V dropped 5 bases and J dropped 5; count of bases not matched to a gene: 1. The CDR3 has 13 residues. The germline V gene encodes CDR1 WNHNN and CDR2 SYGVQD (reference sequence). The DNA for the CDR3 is TGCGCCAGCAGTATAGCGGGAGGAGATACGCAGTATTTT. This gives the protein CASSIAGGDTQYF.

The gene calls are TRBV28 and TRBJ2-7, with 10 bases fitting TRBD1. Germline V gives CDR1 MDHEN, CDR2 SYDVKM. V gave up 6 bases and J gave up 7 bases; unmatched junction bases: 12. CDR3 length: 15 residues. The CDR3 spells CASSTPGQGLGEQYF. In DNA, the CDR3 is TGTGCCAGCAGCACACCGGGACAGGGGTTGGGGGAGCAGTACTTC.

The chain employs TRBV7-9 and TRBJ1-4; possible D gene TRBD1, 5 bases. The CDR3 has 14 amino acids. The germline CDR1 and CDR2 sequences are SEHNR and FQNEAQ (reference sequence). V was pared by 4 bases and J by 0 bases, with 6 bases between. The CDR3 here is CASSSGTTNEKLFF. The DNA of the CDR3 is TGTGCCAGCAGCTCAGGGACAACTAATGAAAAACTGTTTTTT.

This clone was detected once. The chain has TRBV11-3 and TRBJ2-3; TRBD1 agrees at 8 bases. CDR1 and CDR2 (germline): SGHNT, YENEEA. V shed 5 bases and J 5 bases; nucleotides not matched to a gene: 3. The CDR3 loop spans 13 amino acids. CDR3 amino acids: CASSMTGVDTQYF. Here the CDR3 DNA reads TGTGCCAGCAGCATGACAGGGGTAGATACGCAGTATTTT. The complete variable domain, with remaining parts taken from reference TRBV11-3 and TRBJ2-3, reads EAGVVQSPRYKIIEKKQPVAFWCNPISGHNTLYWYLQNLGQGPELLIRYENEEAVDDSQLPKDRFSAERLKGVDSTLKIQPAELGDSAVYLCASSMTGVDTQYFGPGTRLTVL.

The CDR3 region is CASSLRGLAGGETQYF. The CDR3 bases are TGTGCCAGCAGCTTAAGGGGACTAGCGGGAGGAGAGACCCAGTACTTC. The chain links TRBV7-2 to TRBJ2-5; TRBD2 aligns across 15 bases. The CDR3 contains 16 residues. The trim removed 2 bases at V and 4 bases at J, leaving 2 bases unmatched. Germline V CDR1 and CDR2: SGHTA, FQGNSA.

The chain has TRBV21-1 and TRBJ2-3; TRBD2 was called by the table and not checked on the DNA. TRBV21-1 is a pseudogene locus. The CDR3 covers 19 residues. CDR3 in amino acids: CASSKLVLGTGGGADTQYF. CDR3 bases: TGTGCCAGCAGCAAATTGGTACTTGGTACGGGAGGGGGGGCAGATACGCAGTATTTT.

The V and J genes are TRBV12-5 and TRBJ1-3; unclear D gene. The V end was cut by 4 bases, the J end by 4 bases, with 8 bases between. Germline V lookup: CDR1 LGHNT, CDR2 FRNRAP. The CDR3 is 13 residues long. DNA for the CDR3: TGTGCTAGTGGTTCCACTTCAGGAAACACCATATATTTT. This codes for CASGSTSGNTIYF.

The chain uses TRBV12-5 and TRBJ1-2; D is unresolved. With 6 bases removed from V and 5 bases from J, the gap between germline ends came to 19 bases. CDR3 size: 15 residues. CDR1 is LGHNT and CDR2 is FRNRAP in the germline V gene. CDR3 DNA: TGTGCTAGTGGCGACTGGGAGACACAGCTATATGGCTACACCTTC. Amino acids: CASGDWETQLYGYTF.

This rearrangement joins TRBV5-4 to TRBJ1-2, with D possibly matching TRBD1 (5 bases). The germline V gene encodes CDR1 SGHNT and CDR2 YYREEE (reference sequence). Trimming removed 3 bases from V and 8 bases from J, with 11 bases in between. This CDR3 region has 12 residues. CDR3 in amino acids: CASSWGGEGYTF. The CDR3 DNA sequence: TGTGCCAGCAGCTGGGGGGGGGAGGGCTACACCTTC.

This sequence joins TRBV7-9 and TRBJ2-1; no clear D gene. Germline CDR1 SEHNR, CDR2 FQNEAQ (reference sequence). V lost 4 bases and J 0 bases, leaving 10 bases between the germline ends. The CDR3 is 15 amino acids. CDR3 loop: CASSSTPSSYNEQFF. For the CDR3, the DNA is TGTGCCAGCAGCTCGACTCCCAGCTCCTACAATGAGCAGTTCTTC.

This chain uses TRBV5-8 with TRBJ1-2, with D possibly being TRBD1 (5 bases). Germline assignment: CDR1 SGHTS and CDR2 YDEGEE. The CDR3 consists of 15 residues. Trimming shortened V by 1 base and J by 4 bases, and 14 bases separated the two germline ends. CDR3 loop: CASSLSPGSAYGYTF. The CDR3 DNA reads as TGTGCCAGCAGCTTGAGTCCAGGGTCCGCCTATGGCTACACCTTC.

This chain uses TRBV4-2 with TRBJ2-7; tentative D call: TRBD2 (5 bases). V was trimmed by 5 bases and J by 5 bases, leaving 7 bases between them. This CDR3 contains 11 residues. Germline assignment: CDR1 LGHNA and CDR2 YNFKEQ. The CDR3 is CASSSRDEQYF. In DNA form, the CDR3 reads TGTGCCAGCAGCTCGAGGGACGAGCAGTACTTC.

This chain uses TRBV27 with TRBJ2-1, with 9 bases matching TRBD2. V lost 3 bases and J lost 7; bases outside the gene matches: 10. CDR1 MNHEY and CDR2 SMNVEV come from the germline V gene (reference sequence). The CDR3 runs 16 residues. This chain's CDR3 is CASSFGAGGLVNEQFF. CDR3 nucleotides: TGTGCCAGCAGTTTCGGGGCGGGAGGGTTAGTAAATGAGCAGTTCTTC.

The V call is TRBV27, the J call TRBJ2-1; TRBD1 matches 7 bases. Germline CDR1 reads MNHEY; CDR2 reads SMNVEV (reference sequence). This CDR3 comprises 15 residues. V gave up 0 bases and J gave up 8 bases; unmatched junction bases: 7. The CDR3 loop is CASSLSARGIHEQFF. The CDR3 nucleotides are TGTGCCAGCAGTTTATCGGCCAGGGGGATCCATGAGCAGTTCTTC.

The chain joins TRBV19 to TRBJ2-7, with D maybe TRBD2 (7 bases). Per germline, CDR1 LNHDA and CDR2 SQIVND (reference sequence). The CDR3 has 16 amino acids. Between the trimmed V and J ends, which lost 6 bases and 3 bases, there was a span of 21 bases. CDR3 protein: CASSKKGGPLLYEQYF. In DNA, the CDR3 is TGTGCCAGTAGCAAAAAGGGGGGGCCTCTCCTCTACGAGCAGTACTTC.